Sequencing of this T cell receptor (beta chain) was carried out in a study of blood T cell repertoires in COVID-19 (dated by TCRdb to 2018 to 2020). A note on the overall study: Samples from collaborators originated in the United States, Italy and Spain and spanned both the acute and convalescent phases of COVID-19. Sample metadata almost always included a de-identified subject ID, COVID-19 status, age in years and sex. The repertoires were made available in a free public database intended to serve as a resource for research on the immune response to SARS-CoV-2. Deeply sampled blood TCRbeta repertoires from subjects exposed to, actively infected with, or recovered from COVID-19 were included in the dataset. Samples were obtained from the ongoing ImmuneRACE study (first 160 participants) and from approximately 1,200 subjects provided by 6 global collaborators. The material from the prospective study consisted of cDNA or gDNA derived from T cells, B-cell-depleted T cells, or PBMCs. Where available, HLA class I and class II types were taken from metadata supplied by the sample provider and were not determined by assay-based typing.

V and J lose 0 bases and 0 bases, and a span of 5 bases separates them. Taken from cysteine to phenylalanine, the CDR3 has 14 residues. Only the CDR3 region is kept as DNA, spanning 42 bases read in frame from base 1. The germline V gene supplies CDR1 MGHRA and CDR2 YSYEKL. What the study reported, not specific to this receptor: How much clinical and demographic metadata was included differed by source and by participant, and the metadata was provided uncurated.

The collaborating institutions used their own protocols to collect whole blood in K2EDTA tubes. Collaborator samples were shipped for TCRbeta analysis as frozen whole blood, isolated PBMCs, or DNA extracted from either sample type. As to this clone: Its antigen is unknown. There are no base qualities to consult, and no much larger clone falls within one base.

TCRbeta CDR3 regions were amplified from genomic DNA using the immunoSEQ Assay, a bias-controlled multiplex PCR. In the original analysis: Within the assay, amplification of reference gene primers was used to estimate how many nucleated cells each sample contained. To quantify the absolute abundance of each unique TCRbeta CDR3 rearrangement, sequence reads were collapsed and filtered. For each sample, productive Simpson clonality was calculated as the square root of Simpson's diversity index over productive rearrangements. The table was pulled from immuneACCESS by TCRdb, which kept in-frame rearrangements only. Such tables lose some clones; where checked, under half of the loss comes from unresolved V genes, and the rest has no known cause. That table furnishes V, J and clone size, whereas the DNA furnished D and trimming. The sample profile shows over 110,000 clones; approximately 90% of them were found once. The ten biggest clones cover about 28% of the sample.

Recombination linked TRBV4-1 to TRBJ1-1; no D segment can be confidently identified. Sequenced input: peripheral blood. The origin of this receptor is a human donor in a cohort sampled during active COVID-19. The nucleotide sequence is TGCGCCAGCAGCCAAGAAACACTGAACACTGAAGCTTTCTTT. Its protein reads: CASSQETLNTEAFF.